The table lists the clone carrying this T cell receptor beta chain with many counts. Its cognate antigen is unknown. These data are taken from a study of early T cells in non-severe SARS-CoV-2 infection. Study details: Sequenced material consisted of bulk RNA (from unsorted whole blood), and chains were unpaired. Overall study results and limits: Database matching using VDJdb favored anti-spike CD8 responses, with private and CD4 specificities left missing.

TCRdb recomputed calls from the 5' RACE reads with MiXCR, one row per CDR3 protein. Of 25,000 or so distinct CDR3 sequences listed, about 2.7% were seen once; the top ten hold approximately 0.71%. The ends lost 4 bases at V and 5 bases at J; junction bases unmatched: 8. The germline V gene encodes CDR1 DFQATT and CDR2 SNEGSKA (reference sequence). The CDR3 covers 14 residues. This receptor was obtained from an adult who was a healthcare worker with PCR-confirmed SARS-CoV-2 infection or an uninfected control (not recorded which). The chain carries TRBV20-1 and TRBJ2-1, with 7 bases fitting TRBD2. The sequencing sample was made of whole blood. CDR3 nucleotides: TGCAGTGCTACCGGGAGGCAGGGCGACAATGAGCAGTTCTTC. Its protein is CSATGRQGDNEQFF.